Below, one T cell receptor (beta chain) is given with its context. This sample is part of a study of blood T cell repertoires in COVID-19. Looking at the study overall: Sample material is recorded as cDNA or gDNA derived from T cells, B-cell-depleted T cells, or PBMCs.

Clones were sequenced by immunoSEQ multiplex PCR, and TCRdb holds only the in-frame ones, with some missing. The sample holds 25,000 to 40,000 clones, 88% seen once. Trimming at V came to 5 bases and at J to 5 bases, leaving 7 bases not matched to a gene. CDR1 and CDR2 (germline): SEHNR, FQNEAQ (reference sequence). The length of the CDR3 is 15 residues. The receptor was derived from a human donor with active COVID-19. The donor label of this sample is uncertain. The chain employs TRBV7-9 and TRBJ1-4; 8 nucleotides match TRBD1. The sequenced material came from peripheral blood. CDR3 region: CASSPQGQANEKLFF. The CDR3 DNA sequence: TGTGCCAGCAGCCCACAGGGACAGGCCAATGAAAAACTGTTTTTT. The full variable domain, completed using reference TRBV7-9 and TRBJ1-4, is DTGVSQNPRHKITKRGQNVTFRCDPISEHNRLYWYRQTLGQGPEFLTYFQNEAQLEKSRLLSDRFSAERPKGSFSTLEIQRTEQGDSAMYLCASSPQGQANEKLFFGSGTQLSVL.